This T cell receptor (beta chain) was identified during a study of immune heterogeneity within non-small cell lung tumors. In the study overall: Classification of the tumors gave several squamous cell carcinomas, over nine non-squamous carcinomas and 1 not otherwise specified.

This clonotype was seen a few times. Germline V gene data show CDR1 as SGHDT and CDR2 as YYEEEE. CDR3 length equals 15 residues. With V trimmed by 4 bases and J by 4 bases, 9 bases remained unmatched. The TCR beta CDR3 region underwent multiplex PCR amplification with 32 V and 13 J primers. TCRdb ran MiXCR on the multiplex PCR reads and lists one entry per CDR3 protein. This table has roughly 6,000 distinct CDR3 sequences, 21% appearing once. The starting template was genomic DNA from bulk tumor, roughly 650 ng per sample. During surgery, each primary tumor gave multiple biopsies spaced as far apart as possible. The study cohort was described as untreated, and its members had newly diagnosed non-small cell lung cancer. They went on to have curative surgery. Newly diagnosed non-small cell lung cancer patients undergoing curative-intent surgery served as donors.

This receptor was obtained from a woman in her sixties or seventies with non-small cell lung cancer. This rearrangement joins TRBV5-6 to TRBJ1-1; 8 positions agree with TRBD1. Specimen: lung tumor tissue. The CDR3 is CASSPYGQGITEAFF. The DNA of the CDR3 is TGTGCCAGCAGCCCCTACGGACAGGGAATCACTGAAGCTTTCTTT.